This T cell receptor beta chain was documented in a study of cytomegalovirus exposure and HLA in healthy donors. Turning to this clone: Its antigen is undetermined.

Both 60 Vbeta primers and 13 Jbeta primers went into the PCR. Sequenced by immunoSEQ multiplex PCR; TCRdb stores in-frame clones only, minus some. There are roughly 180,000 clones in the sample; approximately 78% occur only once, and 0.77% lies in the top ten. Trimming removed 3 bases from V and 0 bases from J, with 4 bases in between. The germline gives CDR1 KGHSH, CDR2 LQKENI. CDR3 length: 13 residues. Whole-study findings and limits: The authors confirmed in vitro that a few CMV-associated chains were specific for CMV antigens.

The TCR originated in a woman aged 18 to 35 in good health and CMV-seronegative. Sequencing was carried out using PBMCs. The rearrangement uses TRBV18 and TRBJ2-3; D gene uncertain. The CDR3 coding sequence is TGTGCCAGCTCACCGGAGAGCACAGATACGCAGTATTTT. This translates into CASSPESTDTQYF.